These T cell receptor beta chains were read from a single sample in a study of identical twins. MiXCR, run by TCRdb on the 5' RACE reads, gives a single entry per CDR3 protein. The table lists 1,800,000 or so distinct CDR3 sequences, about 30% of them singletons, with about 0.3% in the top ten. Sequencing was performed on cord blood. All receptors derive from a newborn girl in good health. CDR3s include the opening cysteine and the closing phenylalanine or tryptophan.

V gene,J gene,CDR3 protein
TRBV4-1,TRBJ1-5,CASSQGSLGGNQPQHF
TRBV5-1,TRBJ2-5,CASSLDGGATQQETQYF
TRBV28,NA,CASGPPGRSYNEQYF
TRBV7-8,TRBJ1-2,CASSLAVAGSYTF
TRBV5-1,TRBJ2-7,CASSWTSPPSYEQYF
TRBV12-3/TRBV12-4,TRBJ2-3,CASSPRPFTDTQYF
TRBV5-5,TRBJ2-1,CASSLVLLAGGPEFF
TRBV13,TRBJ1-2,CAIPLRHHGYTF
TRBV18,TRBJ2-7,CASSPSTGIYEQYF
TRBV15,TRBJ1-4,CATSLVGRENEKLFF
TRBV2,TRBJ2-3,CASSPRGTLATDTQYF
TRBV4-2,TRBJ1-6,CASSQESGAYNSPLHF
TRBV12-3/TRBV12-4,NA,CASSFLASNEQYF
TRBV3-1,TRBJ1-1,CASSPTLFETEAFF
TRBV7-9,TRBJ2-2,CASSLGAKRRELFF
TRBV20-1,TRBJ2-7,CSATMAETTYEQYF
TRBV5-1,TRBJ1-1,CTSSLGLWDTEAFF
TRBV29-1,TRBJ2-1,CSVDPGLYLNEQFF
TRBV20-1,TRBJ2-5,CSANGGTYQETQYF
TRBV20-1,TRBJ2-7,CSARTQGAQAYEQYF
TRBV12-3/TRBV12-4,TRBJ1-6,CASSLLQGIGSPLHF
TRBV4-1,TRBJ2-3,CASSQGRETDTQYF
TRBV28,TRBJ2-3,CASSLRSTGATDTQYF
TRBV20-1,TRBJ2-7,CSARPRAGGPIESYEQYF
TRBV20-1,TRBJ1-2,CSAREFTGLGYTF
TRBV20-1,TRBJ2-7,CSARGRTLTDEQYF
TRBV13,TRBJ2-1,CASSLMGPSGVYNEQFF
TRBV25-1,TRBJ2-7,CASSEWDDRSSYEQYF
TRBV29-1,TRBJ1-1,CSAAGRTEAFF
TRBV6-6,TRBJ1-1,CASSADNRGGSNTEAFF
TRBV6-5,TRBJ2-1,CASSYSGTVGNEQFF
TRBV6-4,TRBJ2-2,CASSELAATGELFF
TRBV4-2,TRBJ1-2,CASSQDMSYGYTF
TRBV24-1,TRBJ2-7,CATSDVRSYEQYF
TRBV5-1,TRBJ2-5,CASSSYRGYQETQYF
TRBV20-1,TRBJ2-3,CSARGLAYTDTQYF
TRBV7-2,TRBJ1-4,CASGMGPSNEKLFF
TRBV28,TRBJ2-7,CASNSAYEQYF
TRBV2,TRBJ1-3,CASSELYRGAGNTIYF
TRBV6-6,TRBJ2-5,CASSYGTAQYF
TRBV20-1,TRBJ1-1,CSANRNRRVRAEAFF
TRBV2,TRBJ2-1,CASSETGAGPYNEQFF
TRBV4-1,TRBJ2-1,CASSQERTSPCYNEQFF
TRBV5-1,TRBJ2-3,CASSLQGTDTQSF
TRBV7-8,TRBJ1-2,CASSLESGRDGYTF
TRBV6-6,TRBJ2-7,CASSYGLAGGYEQYF
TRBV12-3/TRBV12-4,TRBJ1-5,CASSLAGTGLTAQHF
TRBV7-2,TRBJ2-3,CASSLVSRTGFGTQYF
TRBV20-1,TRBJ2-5,CSARAGLSLQTQYF
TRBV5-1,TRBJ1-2,CASSLPDRLANYGYTF
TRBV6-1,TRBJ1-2,CASSDGGKAYGYTF
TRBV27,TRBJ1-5,CASSPGYQPQHF
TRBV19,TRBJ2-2,CASSSLASLLSNTGELFF
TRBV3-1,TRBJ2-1,CASSQGGGGYYNEQFF
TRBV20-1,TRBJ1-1,CSARLTGGTEAFF
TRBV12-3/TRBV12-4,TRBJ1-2,CASSLTQINYGYTF
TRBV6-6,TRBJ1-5,CASSYRIAGGQPQHF